These T cell receptor beta chains were read from a single sample in a study of blood T cell repertoires in COVID-19. Sequencing was performed with immunoSEQ multiplex PCR; in TCRdb, only in-frame clones are kept and a portion is missing. The sample has some 200,000 clones, roughly 80% seen once. Source material: PBMCs or T cells enriched from blood (not recorded which). The receptors stem from a man aged 35 to 55 who had recovered from COVID-19. Each CDR3 is given without its conserved first and last residue. Each record gives: CDR3 protein, V gene, J gene.

cdr3_aa: ASNREGDTEAF; v_call: TRBV19; j_call: TRBJ1-1
cdr3_aa: ASSYSGTPRGEAF; v_call: TRBV6-5; j_call: TRBJ1-1
cdr3_aa: ASSLGLHRGETQY; v_call: TRBV28; j_call: TRBJ2-5
cdr3_aa: ASSLTGAGGSYNSPLH; v_call: TRBV27; j_call: TRBJ1-6
cdr3_aa: ASGGQGLYNEQF; v_call: TRBV6-6; j_call: TRBJ2-1
cdr3_aa: ASTPEWVEEQY; v_call: TRBV7-9; j_call: TRBJ2-7
cdr3_aa: ASSLDPFSNQPQH; v_call: TRBV11-2; j_call: TRBJ1-5
cdr3_aa: ASQHREADTQY; v_call: TRBV18; j_call: TRBJ2-3
cdr3_aa: ASSFLTSGTDTQY; v_call: TRBV7-8; j_call: TRBJ2-3
cdr3_aa: ASSYGTGNNEQF; v_call: TRBV5-5; j_call: TRBJ2-1
cdr3_aa: ASTLSMGRMTEAF; v_call: TRBV13; j_call: TRBJ1-1
cdr3_aa: ASSAGQGGGTEAF; v_call: TRBV2; j_call: TRBJ1-1
cdr3_aa: ASSPRTGENTEAF; v_call: TRBV18; j_call: TRBJ1-1
cdr3_aa: ASSLPAGTRAFYEQY; v_call: TRBV7-2; j_call: TRBJ2-7
cdr3_aa: ASSFQRSNTGELF; v_call: TRBV7-2; j_call: TRBJ2-2
cdr3_aa: ASIRQGPTDTQY; v_call: TRBV6-6; j_call: TRBJ2-3
cdr3_aa: ASSKREDRGHLSNQPQH; v_call: TRBV21-1; j_call: TRBJ1-5
cdr3_aa: ASSFGTGWGYT; v_call: TRBV27; j_call: TRBJ1-2
cdr3_aa: ASSWIRQGRETQY; v_call: TRBV7-2; j_call: TRBJ2-5
cdr3_aa: ASSLGVEVEQF; v_call: TRBV11-2; j_call: TRBJ2-1
cdr3_aa: ASSYGQGAQTQY; v_call: TRBV6-5; j_call: TRBJ2-5
cdr3_aa: ASSLTGFTDTQY; v_call: TRBV7-9; j_call: TRBJ2-3
cdr3_aa: ASSAQGAEGETQY; v_call: TRBV7-2; j_call: TRBJ2-5
cdr3_aa: ASSLRGTDHNEQF; v_call: TRBV7-3; j_call: TRBJ2-1
cdr3_aa: SASRTSGPSSYNEQF; v_call: TRBV20-1; j_call: TRBJ2-1
cdr3_aa: ASSVEVASGMNNEQF; v_call: TRBV9; j_call: TRBJ2-1
cdr3_aa: ASSLDGTAMGGYT; v_call: TRBV5-1; j_call: TRBJ1-2
cdr3_aa: SASKSGSSYNEQF; v_call: TRBV20-1; j_call: TRBJ2-1
cdr3_aa: ASSTRNANNSPLH; v_call: TRBV18; j_call: TRBJ1-6
cdr3_aa: ASRRLGQGGATNEKLF; v_call: TRBV27; j_call: TRBJ1-4
cdr3_aa: ASSHTGYHGYT; v_call: TRBV6-5; j_call: TRBJ1-2